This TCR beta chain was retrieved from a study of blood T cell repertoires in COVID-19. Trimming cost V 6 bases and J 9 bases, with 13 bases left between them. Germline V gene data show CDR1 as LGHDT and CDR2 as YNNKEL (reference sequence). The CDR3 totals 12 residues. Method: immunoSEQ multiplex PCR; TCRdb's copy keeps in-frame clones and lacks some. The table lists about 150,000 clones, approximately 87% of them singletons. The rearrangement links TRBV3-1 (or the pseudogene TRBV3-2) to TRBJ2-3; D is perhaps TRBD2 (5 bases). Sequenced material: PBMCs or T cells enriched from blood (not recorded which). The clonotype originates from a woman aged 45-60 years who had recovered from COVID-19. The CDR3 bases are TGTGCCAGCAGAGATAAGTCTAGCACGCAGTATTTT. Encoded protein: CASRDKSSTQYF.